The rows below give T cell receptor beta chains drawn from one sample of a study of T cell changes during pregnancy in multiple sclerosis. The protocol was immunoSEQ multiplex PCR, while the TCRdb copy is restricted to in-frame clones and leaves out a portion. The sample holds 60,000 or so clones, around 90% seen once. The starting material was peripheral blood, obtained before pregnancy. Receptors were obtained from a female donor with multiple sclerosis, enrolled in a pregnancy study. Each CDR3 is given with its conserved first and last residue. The D gene is left open where the match is weak. For some rows the clone size is stated as once, few or many, or as a class when expanded; others skip it.

D | J | size | V | DNA | CDR3
- | TRBJ2-2 | - | TRBV5-4 | TGTGCCAGCAGCTTGGCCCGGGGGAATGGTAGACGCGGGGAGCTGTTTTTT | CASSLARGNGRRGELFF
TRBD2 | TRBJ2-2 | - | TRBV11-2 | TGTGCCAGCAGCACTGGGACTAGCGACACCGGGGAGCTGTTTTTT | CASSTGTSDTGELFF
- | TRBJ1-3 | - | TRBV7-2 | TGTGCCAGCAGCTTGACTGCAGGGAAAGGAAACACCATATATTTT | CASSLTAGKGNTIYF
- | TRBJ1-5 | - | TRBV19 | TGTGCCAGTAGGACCGGACAGCATAGCAATCAGCCCCAGCATTTT | CASRTGQHSNQPQHF
TRBD2 | TRBJ2-1 | - | TRBV27 | TGTGCCAGCAGTTTACTTTCGACTAGCGGCAATGAGCAGTTCTTC | CASSLLSTSGNEQFF
- | TRBJ1-1 | - | TRBV7-3 | TGTGCCAGCAGCTTAACGAGGGAGAAGACTGAAGCTTTCTTT | CASSLTREKTEAFF
- | TRBJ1-1 | once | TRBV7-2 | TGTGCCAGCAGCCTCCCGGCAGGGAACACTGAAGCTTTCTTT | CASSLPAGNTEAFF
TRBD1 | TRBJ1-4 | - | TRBV30 | TGTGCCTGGCAAACAGGGGGCCCGGGAAAACTGTTTTTT | CAWQTGGPGKLFF
TRBD2 | TRBJ2-7 | - | TRBV7-2 | TGTGCCAGCAGCGGAAGCCGGACTAGCGGGGGTGGCTACGAGCAGTACTTC | CASSGSRTSGGGYEQYF
TRBD2 | TRBJ2-3 | - | TRBV18 | TGTGCCAGCTCACCCACGTCCGGGACTAGCGGTCCTACGCAGTATTTT | CASSPTSGTSGPTQYF
- | TRBJ1-1 | - | TRBV29-1 | TGCAGCGTCGGTCGGGGGGGAGGGATGAACACTGAAGCTTTCTTT | CSVGRGGGMNTEAFF
- | TRBJ2-2 | - | TRBV9 | TGTGCCAGCAGCGTAGCCGGGGGACCGAACACCGGGGAGCTGTTTTTT | CASSVAGGPNTGELFF
- | TRBJ2-3 | - | TRBV7-2 | TGTGCCAGCAGCTTAACTCGGGGCACAGATACGCAGTATTTT | CASSLTRGTDTQYF
- | TRBJ1-6 | - | TRBV7-9 | TGTGCCAGCAGCCTAAGGGAGGTGGGTAATTCACCCCTCCACTTT | CASSLREVGNSPLHF
- | TRBJ1-6 | - | TRBV18 | TGTGCCAGTCTAGAGTCCGGACAGCATAATTCACCCCTCCACTTT | CASLESGQHNSPLHF
TRBD1 | TRBJ2-2 | few | TRBV30 | TGTGCCTGGGGACAGGGGAGGACCGGGGAGCTGTTTTTT | CAWGQGRTGELFF
- | TRBJ2-3 | - | TRBV6-6 | TGTGCCAGCAGTTACATGGGGGGTAGCCTAGATACGCAGTATTTT | CASSYMGGSLDTQYF
- | TRBJ2-5 | - | TRBV2 | TGTGCCAGCAGGGCCGCGGGGGCAGAGACCCAGTACTTC | CASRAAGAETQYF
TRBD1 | TRBJ1-1 | - | TRBV18 | TGTGCCAGCTCACCACGTAATGCAAGGACAGGGGGTTTGGGGAACACTGAAGCTTTCTTT | CASSPRNARTGGLGNTEAFF
TRBD1 | TRBJ2-7 | - | TRBV18 | TGTGCCAGCTCACGGGGACAGTCCTACGAGCAGTACTTC | CASSRGQSYEQYF
TRBD1 | TRBJ1-2 | - | TRBV4-2 | TGTGCCAGCAGCCAAGATCTTAGGACAGGGAGGTATGGCTACACCTTC | CASSQDLRTGRYGYTF
- | TRBJ1-1 | few | TRBV29-1 | TGCAGCGTGTTTGTAACTGAAGCTTTCTTT | CSVFVTEAFF
- | TRBJ1-1 | - | TRBV30 | TGTGCCTGGAGTAAGCCGAACACTGAAGCTTTCTTT | CAWSKPNTEAFF
- | TRBJ1-5 | - | TRBV10-3 | TGTGCCATCAGTTCTGGCATTAGCAATCAGCCCCAGCATTTT | CAISSGISNQPQHF
- | TRBJ1-1 | - | TRBV6-5 | TGTGCCAGCAGTTACTCGGACAGGAACACTGAAGCTTTCTTT | CASSYSDRNTEAFF
TRBD1 | TRBJ1-1 | - | TRBV19 | TGTGCCAGTAGTGGGGGACAGGGGAACGTAATGAACACTGAAGCTTTCTTT | CASSGGQGNVMNTEAFF
- | TRBJ1-4 | - | TRBV20-1 | TGCAGTGCCCTATCCGAAAAACTGTTTTTT | CSALSEKLFF
TRBD1 | TRBJ2-5 | - | TRBV2 | TGTGCCAGCAGTTTGGACAGGGGGCCTCAAGAGACCCAGTACTTC | CASSLDRGPQETQYF
TRBD1 | TRBJ2-3 | medium-sized | TRBV6-4 | TGTGCCAGCAGTGACGGGACAGGGGGCGATACGCAGTATTTT | CASSDGTGGDTQYF
TRBD1 | TRBJ1-6 | once | TRBV6-5 | TGTGCCAGCAGCCCCGGGACAGAAAATTCACCCCTCCACTTT | CASSPGTENSPLHF
- | TRBJ2-7 | - | TRBV11-2 | TGTGCCAGCAGCTTACGGGGTTTGCACGAGCAGTACTTC | CASSLRGLHEQYF
- | TRBJ1-1 | - | TRBV15 | TGTGCCACCAGCAGAGATCATGGGGGGATTGAAGCTTTCTTT | CATSRDHGGIEAFF
TRBD2 | TRBJ2-1 | - | TRBV15 | TGTGCCACCAGCAGAGGGACTAGCGGAAACAATGAGCAGTTCTTC | CATSRGTSGNNEQFF
TRBD2 | TRBJ2-7 | - | TRBV25-1 | TGTGCCAGCAGTGACCCCCGTAGCGGGACTTCCTACGAGCAGTACTTC | CASSDPRSGTSYEQYF
- | TRBJ1-5 | - | TRBV7-9 | TGTGCCAGCAGCCCAGGCACAGGGTGGGATCAGCCCCAGCATTTT | CASSPGTGWDQPQHF
- | TRBJ1-2 | - | TRBV7-3 | TGTGCCAGCAGCCTCCGTGCAGGGACAACTAACTATGGCTACACCTTC | CASSLRAGTTNYGYTF
- | TRBJ2-7 | - | TRBV9 | TGTGCCAGCAGCGAAGCCGGGACGGGGGCCTACGAGCAGTACTTC | CASSEAGTGAYEQYF
TRBD1 | TRBJ1-6 | - | TRBV19 | TGTGCCAGTCGCCCGGGACAGGGAACCTATAATTCACCCCTCCACTTT | CASRPGQGTYNSPLHF
- | TRBJ2-1 | - | TRBV7-2 | TGTGCCAGCAGCTTAGTGGCTTACAATGAGCAGTTCTTC | CASSLVAYNEQFF
TRBD1 | TRBJ2-1 | - | TRBV4-2 | TGTGCCAGCAGCCAAGAGTCCCCGGACCCTCGCAGGTCCGGGACAGAGTTCAATGAGCAGTTCTTC | CASSQESPDPRRSGTEFNEQFF
- | TRBJ1-2 | - | TRBV25-1 | TGTGCCAGCAGTGTGGCCTCCTATGGCTACACCTTC | CASSVASYGYTF
TRBD1 | TRBJ1-1 | - | TRBV7-9 | TGTGCCAGCAGCCTCGACAGGGCTGAAGCTTTCTTT | CASSLDRAEAFF
- | TRBJ1-2 | - | TRBV5-1 | TGCGCCAGCGGAGGACGGGGAGAAGGCTACACCTTC | CASGGRGEGYTF
TRBD1 | TRBJ1-3 | - | TRBV14 | TGTGCCAGCAGTCAGTACAGGGGCTCTGGAAACACCATATATTTT | CASSQYRGSGNTIYF
TRBD2 | TRBJ2-1 | - | TRBV7-3 | TGTGCCAGCAGCTTAGGGCGCGGGGGGACCTCAGAGCAGTTCTTC | CASSLGRGGTSEQFF
- | TRBJ2-5 | - | TRBV7-2 | TGTGCCAGCAGCTTATTTTTTAGCCGATTGGGTCCGGAGACCCAGTACTTC | CASSLFFSRLGPETQYF
- | TRBJ1-2 | - | TRBV18 | TGTGCCAGCTCACCATCGGAGGACTATGGCTACACCTTC | CASSPSEDYGYTF
- | TRBJ1-5 | - | TRBV9 | TGTGCCAGCACCGGACAGATCAATCAGCCCCAGCATTTT | CASTGQINQPQHF
- | TRBJ1-1 | - | TRBV2 | TGTGCCAGCAGTGACAGGGGAGGGATGAACACTGAAGCTTTCTTT | CASSDRGGMNTEAFF
- | TRBJ1-1 | few | TRBV16 | TGTGCCAGCAGCCTATCAGTCTCAGTTGAAGCTTTCTTT | CASSLSVSVEAFF
TRBD2 | TRBJ2-1 | - | TRBV9 | TGTGCCAGCACTAGCGGGGTACCTACCTACAATGAGCAGTTCTTC | CASTSGVPTYNEQFF
TRBD1 | TRBJ2-1 | - | TRBV7-9 | TGTGCCAGCAGCGCAGACAGGGGCAATGAGCAGTTCTTC | CASSADRGNEQFF
- | TRBJ1-2 | - | TRBV27 | TGTGCCAGCAGCACGACAGAAAACTATGGCTACACCTTC | CASSTTENYGYTF
- | TRBJ1-1 | - | TRBV30 | TGTGCCTGGAAAAAAACAGGGAACACTGAAGCTTTCTTT | CAWKKTGNTEAFF
- | TRBJ1-6 | - | TRBV2 | TGTGCCAGCAGCGTGAGACAGGATAATTCACCCCTCCACTTT | CASSVRQDNSPLHF
TRBD1 | TRBJ1-1 | - | TRBV7-9 | TGTGCCAGCAGCCCCGGGACAGGACAAGCTTTCTTT | CASSPGTGQAFF
- | TRBJ2-2 | - | TRBV9 | TGTGCCAGCAGCGTAGCGGGGGGCGGCGGGGAGCTGTTTTTT | CASSVAGGGGELFF
TRBD2 | TRBJ2-1 | - | TRBV10-3 | TGTGCCATCAGTGAGGGGGTGGGGCTAGCGGAGGAGAATGAGCAGTTCTTC | CAISEGVGLAEENEQFF